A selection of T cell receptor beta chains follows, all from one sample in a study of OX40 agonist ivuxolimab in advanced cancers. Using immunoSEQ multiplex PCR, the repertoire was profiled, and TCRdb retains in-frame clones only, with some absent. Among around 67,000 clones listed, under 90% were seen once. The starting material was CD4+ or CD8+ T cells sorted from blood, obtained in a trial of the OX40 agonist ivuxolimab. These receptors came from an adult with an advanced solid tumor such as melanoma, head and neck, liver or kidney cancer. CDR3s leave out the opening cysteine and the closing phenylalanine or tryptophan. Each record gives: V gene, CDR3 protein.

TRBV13,ASSLRDTANYGYT
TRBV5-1,ASSLGQVPANYGYT
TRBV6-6,ASNHGTTNQPQH
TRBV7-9,ASSLAATWDEQY
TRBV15,ATSKVAGTYNEQF
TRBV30,AWSGAGDYEQY
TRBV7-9,ASSFSRDRGFSTDTQY
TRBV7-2,ASSLLTGNTEAF
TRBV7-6,ASSRQGRQETQY
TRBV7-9,ASSDGRTLGPQH
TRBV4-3,ASSQQTGPNTEAF
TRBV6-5,ASSEGPGRAGYT
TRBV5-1,ASSLTYSSGNTIY
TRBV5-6,ASSPLGGADYGYT
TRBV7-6,ASTLGNTIY
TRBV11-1,ASSLQLNTEAF
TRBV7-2,ASSLTRSYEQY
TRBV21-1,ANSGVGQPQH
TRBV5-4,ASSVGAGLTYNEQF
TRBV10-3,AISLTSGRARPYNEQF
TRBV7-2,ASSFREGGYEQY
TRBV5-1,ASSLDGQAIYGYT
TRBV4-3,ASSQNPGTGDGEQY
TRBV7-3,ASSSGTGRNEQY
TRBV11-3,ASSLDPETQY
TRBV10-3,AITPTGGAETQY
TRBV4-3,ASSQDFASGVYEQY
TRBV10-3,ATSRGANTEAF
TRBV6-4,ASRPNRELGGYT
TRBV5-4,ASRDGTGIYYGYT
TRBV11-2,ASSSGGWSEQY
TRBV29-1,SVVAGVHSEQF
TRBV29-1,SVGRDPSSGANVLT
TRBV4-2,ASSQDLRFSGANEQF
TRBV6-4,ASSSGTENTEAF
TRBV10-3,AISEDAGYTEAF
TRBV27,ASSSAETAKNIQY
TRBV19,ASTSTYSPEQY
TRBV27,ASSFRPGDLYEQY
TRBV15,ATSSYSGTQETQY
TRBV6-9,ASSERAGNEQF
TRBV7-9,ASSLTYEQY
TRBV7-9,ASSFIPGTANTEAF
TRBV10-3,ATKTDDKSLKLF
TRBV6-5,ASSNYGYT
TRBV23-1,ASSRPAGNEQF
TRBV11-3,ASSLVETSEAF
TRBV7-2,ASSPRTGSVVGEKLF
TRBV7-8,ASSLLGGVMNTEAF
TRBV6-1,ASSLTGTRYEQY
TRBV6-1,ASSVWGQGKNEQF
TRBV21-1,ASSKTGLGTEKYSGNTIY
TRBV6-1,ASTSGISNYGYT
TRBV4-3,ASSQEGAGHYGYT